This TCR beta chain is from a study of T cells after yellow fever vaccination. TCRdb processed the 5' RACE reads anew with MiXCR; each CDR3 protein has one entry. Among hundreds of thousands of distinct CDR3 sequences listed, approximately 13% were seen once. This clonotype appeared a few times. Germline CDR1 is SQVTM and CDR2 is ANQGSEA. V lost 7 bases to trimming and J lost 6 bases, with 13 bases between them. This CDR3 spans 12 amino acids. The V call is TRBV29-1, the J call TRBJ2-1; D not certain. The receptor comes from a man aged 25-40 years who received the YFV17D yellow fever vaccine. The source was PBMCs, collected on the day of the yellow fever booster vaccination. CDR3 amino acids: CSADRSFNEQFF. In nucleotides, the CDR3 is TGCAGCGCTGACCGATCTTTCAATGAGCAGTTCTTC.